A single T cell receptor beta chain is shown here with its context. This receptor's antigen is unknown. Base qualities are not at hand, and no much larger clone is one base apart. A distance of 13 bases separates the germline ends of V and J, which lose 3 bases and 5 bases respectively. The germline V gene provides CDR1 MDHEN and CDR2 SYDVKM. The CDR3 holds 14 amino acids from the cysteine to the phenylalanine. Just the 42-base CDR3 DNA is kept, in frame starting at base 1. The immunoSEQ Assay, a bias-controlled multiplex PCR, was used to amplify TCRbeta CDR3 regions from genomic DNA. The authors processed their data as follows. Nucleated cell counts per sample were estimated from amplification of reference gene primers within the assay. Sequence reads were collapsed and filtered to measure the absolute abundance of every unique TCRbeta CDR3 rearrangement. Productive Simpson clonality was computed per sample as the square root of Simpson's diversity index over productive rearrangements. TCRdb holds this immuneACCESS table with in-frame rearrangements only. Some clones are missing; in checked studies, unresolved V genes explain under half, and the rest has no known cause. V and J calls and clone size follow that table, whereas D and trimming were derived from the DNA. Within this sample are more than 200,000 clones, with 80% to 85% of them counted one time only. The ten largest clonotypes hold about 4.4% of the sample.

This entry belongs to a study of blood T cell repertoires in COVID-19 (dated by TCRdb to the early 2020s). Study-level background: Samples covering the acute and convalescent phases of COVID-19 were provided by collaborators in the United States, Italy and Spain. Sample metadata almost always included a de-identified subject ID, COVID-19 status, age in years and sex. Where available, HLA class I and class II types were obtained from metadata supplied by the sample provider rather than from assay-based typing. Samples came from the ongoing ImmuneRACE study (first 160 participants) plus 1,254 subjects from 6 global collaborators. The material from the prospective study consisted of cDNA or gDNA derived from T cells, B-cell-depleted T cells, or PBMCs. The repertoires were made available in a free public database intended to serve as a resource for research on the immune response to SARS-CoV-2. The dataset comprised deeply sampled blood TCRbeta repertoires from subjects exposed to, actively infected with, or recovered from COVID-19. General conclusions and limits of the study: Clinical and demographic metadata were provided uncurated, with the amount varying by source and participant.

Collaborating institutions collected whole blood in K2EDTA tubes following their own protocols. Collaborator samples were shipped for TCRbeta analysis as frozen whole blood, isolated PBMCs, or DNA extracted from either sample type. This clonotype was obtained from a man aged 50 to 59 with active or convalescent COVID-19. Sequencing was performed on peripheral blood. The rearrangement combines TRBV28 with TRBJ2-5; too little of a D gene remains to name it. The CDR3 here reads CASSLRQKRETQYF. The sequenced DNA is TGTGCCAGCAGTTTGCGACAAAAACGCGAGACCCAGTACTTC.